This is a list of T cell receptor beta chains from one sample in a study of beta chain features in type 1 diabetes. The table came from immunoSEQ multiplex PCR; TCRdb's copy has only in-frame clones and leaves some out. Here the sample spans more than 250,000 clones, approximately 24% being singletons. The sequenced sample was naive CD4+ T cells from blood. All receptors derive from a woman aged 25 to 39 with type 1 diabetes. Both conserved end residues are part of each CDR3. D genes are given only for firm matches. The listing skips clone size in some rows; elsewhere it reads once, few, many or a size class.

clone_size j_call d_call v_call cdr3_aa cdr3_nt
- TRBJ2-3 TRBD2 TRBV4-1 CASSLRRELAGVDTQYF TGCGCCAGCAGCCTCCGAAGGGAACTAGCGGGAGTAGATACGCAGTATTTT
few TRBJ2-7 - TRBV11-2 CASSLDTGTYEQYF TGTGCCAGCAGCTTAGATACAGGGACCTACGAGCAGTACTTC
once TRBJ1-2 TRBD1 TRBV14 CASSLGTGGGYTF TGTGCCAGCAGCCTCGGGACAGGGGGAGGCTACACCTTC
few TRBJ2-7 - TRBV4-2 CASSQGLLYEQYF TGTGCCAGCAGCCAAGGGCTCCTCTACGAGCAGTACTTC
- TRBJ2-1 - TRBV27 CASTMQGNNEQFF TGTGCCAGCACCATGCAGGGTAACAATGAGCAGTTCTTC
- TRBJ2-1 TRBD2 TRBV29-1 CSVEGGGSYNEQFF TGCAGCGTTGAAGGGGGAGGGTCCTACAATGAGCAGTTCTTC
- TRBJ2-7 TRBD1 TRBV5-6 CASTRTGSSYEQYF TGTGCCAGCACCAGGACAGGGTCATCCTACGAGCAGTACTTC
- TRBJ2-7 - TRBV28 CASSLVGNYYEQYF TGTGCCAGCAGTTTGGTCGGGAACTACTACGAGCAGTACTTC
- TRBJ2-3 - TRBV7-9 CASSLLWGTQYF TGTGCCAGCAGCTTATTATGGGGCACGCAGTATTTT
- TRBJ1-4 TRBD1 TRBV15 CATSRDGWTGDEKLFF TGTGCCACCAGCAGAGATGGGTGGACAGGGGATGAAAAACTGTTTTTT
- TRBJ2-5 - TRBV15 CATSRDRETQYF TGTGCCACCAGCAGAGACCGAGAGACCCAGTACTTC
few TRBJ2-2 TRBD1 TRBV9 CASSVGQVDTGELFF TGTGCCAGCAGCGTCGGACAGGTAGACACCGGGGAGCTGTTTTTT
- TRBJ2-7 TRBD2 TRBV4-1 CASSRMASGSSYEQYF TGCGCCAGCAGCCGGATGGCTAGCGGGAGCTCCTACGAGCAGTACTTC
few TRBJ2-7 TRBD1 TRBV5-1 CASSYSTGQTYEQYF TGCGCCAGCAGCTACTCCACGGGACAGACTTACGAGCAGTACTTC
- TRBJ2-6 TRBD2 TRBV28 CASGGTSGMAGANVLTF TGTGCCAGCGGGGGGACTAGCGGGATGGCTGGGGCCAACGTCCTGACTTTC
few TRBJ2-2 TRBD1 TRBV19 CASSTDRVTGELFF TGTGCCAGTAGTACCGACAGGGTCACCGGGGAGCTGTTTTTT
- TRBJ2-2 - TRBV18 CASSPGSDTGELFF TGTGCCAGCTCACCTGGGAGCGACACCGGGGAGCTGTTTTTT
- TRBJ2-1 TRBD2 TRBV5-1 CASSPSLAGGSYNEQFF TGCGCCAGCAGCCCCTCTCTAGCGGGAGGTTCCTACAATGAGCAGTTCTTC
- TRBJ2-5 - TRBV10-3 CAIRGTPQETQYF TGTGCCATCAGAGGGACACCGCAAGAGACCCAGTACTTC
once TRBJ1-2 TRBD1 TRBV6-5 CASSRRTGGMYGYTF TGTGCCAGCAGTCGGAGGACAGGGGGGATGTATGGCTACACCTTC
- TRBJ2-5 - TRBV18 CASSPQEGETQYF TGTGCCAGCTCACCCCAGGAGGGAGAGACCCAGTACTTC
few TRBJ2-1 TRBD2 TRBV2 CKTIGGIEQFF TGTAAAACGATCGGGGGGATTGAGCAGTTCTTC
few TRBJ2-5 - TRBV28 CASSLGGRETQYF TGTGCCAGCAGTTTAGGGGGCAGGGAGACCCAGTACTTC
- TRBJ2-7 - TRBV25-1 CASSGYYEQYF TGTGCCAGCAGTGGGTACTACGAGCAGTACTTC
few TRBJ2-3 TRBD2 TRBV15 CATSDGLAGYTDTQYF TGTGCCACCAGCGATGGACTAGCGGGGTACACAGATACGCAGTATTTT
- TRBJ1-2 - TRBV29-1 CSVFGQNYGYTF TGCAGCGTTTTCGGACAGAACTATGGCTACACCTTC
- TRBJ2-1 TRBD2 TRBV18 CASSPVSGGPRPNEQFF TGTGCCAGCTCACCGGTTAGCGGGGGACCCAGACCCAATGAGCAGTTCTTC
few TRBJ2-7 - TRBV30 CAWSVWFGGISYEQYF TGTGCCTGGAGTGTATGGTTCGGGGGAATCTCCTACGAGCAGTACTTC
few TRBJ2-1 TRBD2 TRBV5-4 CASSLSLAGGNEQFF TGTGCCAGCAGCTTGTCATTAGCGGGCGGCAATGAGCAGTTCTTC
few TRBJ1-1 - TRBV19 CASSGRSAMNTEAFF TGTGCCAGTAGTGGCAGGTCAGCCATGAACACTGAAGCTTTCTTT
- TRBJ2-5 - TRBV30 CAWSTFRERETQYF TGTGCCTGGAGTACTTTCAGGGAACGGGAGACCCAGTACTTC
- TRBJ2-1 TRBD2 TRBV19 CASSSASGSSYNEQFF TGTGCCAGTAGTTCAGCTAGCGGGAGTTCCTACAATGAGCAGTTCTTC
- TRBJ2-3 - TRBV7-3 CASSPSGGTDTQYF TGTGCCAGCAGCCCAAGTGGCGGTACAGATACGCAGTATTTT
few TRBJ2-7 - TRBV5-4 CASSGGGGRYEQYF TGTGCCAGCAGCGGCGGAGGAGGGCGCTACGAGCAGTACTTC
- TRBJ1-1 - TRBV30 CARGRGKEAFF TGTGCCCGAGGCCGGGGGAAGGAAGCTTTCTTT
- TRBJ2-5 - TRBV4-1 CASSLLVRETQYF TGCGCCAGCAGCCTACTAGTTCGGGAGACCCAGTACTTC
few TRBJ2-3 TRBD2 TRBV7-9 CASSPWTSVGTDTQYF TGTGCCAGCAGCCCTTGGACTAGCGTCGGCACAGATACGCAGTATTTT
- TRBJ2-6 - TRBV18 CASSPAAGANVLTF TGTGCCAGCTCACCGGCCGCTGGGGCCAACGTCCTGACTTTC
- TRBJ2-7 - TRBV6-5 CASSYPGTYEQYF TGTGCCAGCAGTTACCCCGGGACCTACGAGCAGTACTTC
- TRBJ2-7 - TRBV6-5 CASSADSYEQYF TGTGCCAGCAGTGCCGACAGCTACGAGCAGTACTTC
- TRBJ1-2 - TRBV7-2 CASSLAGGTYGYTF TGTGCCAGCAGCTTAGCTGGAGGCACCTATGGCTACACCTTC
few TRBJ2-7 - TRBV7-3 CASSSTPSYEQYF TGTGCCAGCAGCTCCACACCAAGCTACGAGCAGTACTTC
- TRBJ1-2 - TRBV28 CASSLVPDYGYTF TGTGCCAGCAGTTTAGTCCCCGACTATGGCTACACCTTC
few TRBJ2-7 - TRBV19 CASALDSVTYEQYF TGTGCCAGTGCTTTGGACAGCGTTACCTACGAGCAGTACTTC
- TRBJ1-4 TRBD1 TRBV4-1 CASSGRQGMANEKLFF TGCGCCAGCAGCGGGAGACAGGGGATGGCTAATGAAAAACTGTTTTTT
- TRBJ2-7 - TRBV30 CAWTKGPPGHSYEQYF TGTGCCTGGACCAAGGGGCCCCCGGGCCACTCCTACGAGCAGTACTTC
few TRBJ2-1 - TRBV9 CASTSSSYNEQFF TGTGCCAGCACTAGCAGCTCCTACAATGAGCAGTTCTTC
- TRBJ2-7 TRBD2 TRBV7-9 CASSPGLAGAYEQYF TGTGCCAGCAGCCCCGGACTAGCGGGAGCCTACGAGCAGTACTTC
once TRBJ1-1 TRBD1 TRBV5-1 CASSLAGQGNTEAFF TGCGCCAGCAGCTTGGCCGGACAGGGGAACACTGAAGCTTTCTTT
- TRBJ1-1 TRBD1 TRBV9 CASSVTGATEAFF TGTGCCAGCAGCGTGACAGGGGCTACTGAAGCTTTCTTT
- TRBJ1-1 - TRBV7-3 CASSAGNTEAFF TGTGCCAGCAGCGCAGGGAACACTGAAGCTTTCTTT
- TRBJ1-1 - TRBV28 CASSPRRFARTNTEAFF TGTGCCAGCAGCCCCCGGAGGTTCGCCAGGACGAACACTGAAGCTTTCTTT
- TRBJ2-1 - TRBV5-4 CASSYDGGSYNEQFF TGTGCCAGCAGTTATGACGGGGGCTCCTACAATGAGCAGTTCTTC
- TRBJ2-5 - TRBV11-2 CASSPGGADQETQYF TGTGCCAGCAGCCCCGGGGGAGCGGACCAAGAGACCCAGTACTTC
- TRBJ2-1 TRBD2 TRBV5-1 CASSLGASGYNEQFF TGCGCCAGCAGCTTGGGTGCTAGCGGATACAATGAGCAGTTCTTC
few TRBJ1-2 - TRBV28 CASSLSGQGYGYTF TGTGCCAGCAGTTTATCAGGGCAGGGCTATGGCTACACCTTC
- TRBJ1-1 - TRBV7-2 CASTPWSPGRNTEAFF TGTGCCAGCACCCCGTGGTCACCTGGGAGGAACACTGAAGCTTTCTTT